This T cell receptor (beta chain) originates from a study of identical twins. Template switching supplied a universal primer site; unique molecular identifiers were carried on the cDNA. One entry per CDR3 protein, called by TCRdb with MiXCR from the 5' RACE reads. This table has some 460,000 distinct CDR3 sequences, 14% appearing once. Study findings and constraints: For monozygotic twins, models underestimated out-of-frame TCR alpha sharing.

This clonotype was counted only a few times. Its target is not known. At one end, the junction sequence differs from germline, possibly due to a read error. The sample was also linked to a second study, of yellow fever vaccine responses in identical twins.

The sequenced sample consisted of CD4+ T cells sorted from blood. The TCR originated in a woman under 30 in good health.

The CDR3 nucleotides read TGTGCTAGCAGCTCCTCCCAGGGGGCGATCCACGAGCAGTACTTC. It encodes CASSSSQGAIHEQYF. The rearrangement uses TRBV7-7 and TRBJ2-7; 8 bases fit TRBD1. Germline V gives CDR1 SSHAT, CDR2 FNYEAQ (reference sequence). The CDR3 loop spans 15 amino acids. Full variable domain (outside the CDR3, taken from reference TRBV7-7 and TRBJ2-7): GAGVSQSPRYKVTKRGQDVTLRCDPISSHATLYWYQQALGQGPEFLTYFNYEAQPDKSGLPSDRFSAERPEGSISTLTIQRTEQRDSAMYRCASSSSQGAIHEQYFGPGTRLTVT.